This T cell receptor (beta chain) was observed in a study of cytomegalovirus exposure and HLA in healthy donors. CDR3 length: 18 amino acids. The junction had 13 bases not matched to a gene; V was cut back by 1 base and J by 5 bases. Germline V CDR1 and CDR2: SGHTA, FQGNSA. PCR employed 60 Vbeta and 13 Jbeta primers. In the original workflow: A later analysis tallied some 84 million unique TCR beta chains, about 9.9 million of them shared. The data were produced by immunoSEQ multiplex PCR, yet TCRdb's version contains in-frame clones alone and is incomplete. The V and J calls and clone size are taken from that table; D and trimming were inferred from the DNA. The repertoire has about 77,000 clones, around three quarters of them found once; the top ten carry 4% to 5.5%. General observations from the study: Follow-up analysis found HLA locus-dependent TCR association rates, highest for DRB1 and lowest for HLA-C. Because they were indistinguishable, some V segments, including TRBV6-2 and TRBV6-3, were excluded. Altogether, 170 or so TCR beta chains were recorded as cytomegalovirus-associated.

As concerns this clone: The target antigen is unknown.

V and J are TRBV7-2 and TRBJ2-5; 10 nucleotides agree with TRBD2. This TCR came from a middle-aged man in good health and CMV-seronegative. The sample was PBMCs. For the CDR3, the DNA is TGTGCCAGCAGCTTAGTCCGGACTAGCGGAGAAGGGAGGGAGACCCAGTACTTC. This codes for CASSLVRTSGEGRETQYF.